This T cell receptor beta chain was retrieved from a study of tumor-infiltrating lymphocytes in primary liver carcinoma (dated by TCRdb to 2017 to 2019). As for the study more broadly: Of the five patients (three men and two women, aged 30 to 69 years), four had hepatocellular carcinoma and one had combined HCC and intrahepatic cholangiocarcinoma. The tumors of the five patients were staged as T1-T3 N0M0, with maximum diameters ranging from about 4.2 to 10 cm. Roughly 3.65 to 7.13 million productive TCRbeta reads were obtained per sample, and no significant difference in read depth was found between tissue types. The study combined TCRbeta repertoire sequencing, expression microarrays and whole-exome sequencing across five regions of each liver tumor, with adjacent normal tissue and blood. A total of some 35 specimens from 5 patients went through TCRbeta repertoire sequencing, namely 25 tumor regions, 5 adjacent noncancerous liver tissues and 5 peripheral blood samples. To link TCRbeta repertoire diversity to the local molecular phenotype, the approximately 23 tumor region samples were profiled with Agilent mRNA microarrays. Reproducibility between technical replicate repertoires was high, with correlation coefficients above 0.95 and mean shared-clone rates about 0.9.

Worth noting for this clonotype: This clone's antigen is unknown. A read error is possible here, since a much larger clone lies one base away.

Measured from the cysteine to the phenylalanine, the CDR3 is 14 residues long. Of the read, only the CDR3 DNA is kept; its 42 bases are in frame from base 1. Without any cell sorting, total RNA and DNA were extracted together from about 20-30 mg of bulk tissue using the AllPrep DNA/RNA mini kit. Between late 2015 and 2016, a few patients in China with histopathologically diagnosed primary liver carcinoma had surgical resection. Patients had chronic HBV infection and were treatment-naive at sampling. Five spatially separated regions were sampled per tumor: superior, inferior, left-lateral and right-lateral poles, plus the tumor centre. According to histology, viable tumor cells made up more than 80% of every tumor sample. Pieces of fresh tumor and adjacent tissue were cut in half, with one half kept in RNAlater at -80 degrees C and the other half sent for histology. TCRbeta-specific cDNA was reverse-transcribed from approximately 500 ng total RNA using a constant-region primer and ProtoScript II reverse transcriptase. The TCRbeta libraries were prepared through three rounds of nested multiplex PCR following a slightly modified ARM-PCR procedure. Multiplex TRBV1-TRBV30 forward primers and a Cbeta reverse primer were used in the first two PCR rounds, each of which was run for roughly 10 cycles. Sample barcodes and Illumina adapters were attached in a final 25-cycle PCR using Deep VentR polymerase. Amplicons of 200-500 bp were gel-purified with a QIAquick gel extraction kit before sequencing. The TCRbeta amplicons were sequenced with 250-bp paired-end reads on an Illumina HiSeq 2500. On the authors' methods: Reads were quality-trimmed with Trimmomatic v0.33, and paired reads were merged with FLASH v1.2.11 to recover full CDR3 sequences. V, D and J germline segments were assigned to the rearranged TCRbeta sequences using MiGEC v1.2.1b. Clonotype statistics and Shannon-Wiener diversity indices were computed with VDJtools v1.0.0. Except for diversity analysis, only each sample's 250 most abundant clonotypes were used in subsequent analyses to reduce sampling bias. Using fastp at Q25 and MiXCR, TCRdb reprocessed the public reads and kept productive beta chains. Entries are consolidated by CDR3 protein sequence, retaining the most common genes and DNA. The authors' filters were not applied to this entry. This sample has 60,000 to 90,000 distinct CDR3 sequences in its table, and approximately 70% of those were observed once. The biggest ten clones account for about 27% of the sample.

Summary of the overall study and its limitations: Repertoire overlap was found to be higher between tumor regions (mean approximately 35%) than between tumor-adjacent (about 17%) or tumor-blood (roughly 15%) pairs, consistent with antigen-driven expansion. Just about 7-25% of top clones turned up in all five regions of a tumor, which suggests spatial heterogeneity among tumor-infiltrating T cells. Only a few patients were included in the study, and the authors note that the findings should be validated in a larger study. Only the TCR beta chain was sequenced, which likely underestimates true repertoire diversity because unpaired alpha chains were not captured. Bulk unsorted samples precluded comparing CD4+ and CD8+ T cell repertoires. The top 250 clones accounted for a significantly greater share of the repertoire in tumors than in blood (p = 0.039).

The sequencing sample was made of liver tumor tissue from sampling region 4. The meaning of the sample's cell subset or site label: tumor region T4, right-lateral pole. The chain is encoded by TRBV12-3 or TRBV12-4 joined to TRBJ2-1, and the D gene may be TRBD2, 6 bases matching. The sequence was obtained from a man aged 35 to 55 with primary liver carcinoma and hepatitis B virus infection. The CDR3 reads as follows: CTSSTRDSDGGQFF. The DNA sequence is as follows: TGTACCAGCAGCACCCGGGACTCTGACGGTGGGCAGTTCTTC.